Listed below are T cell receptor beta chains from one sample, sequenced in a study of CD8+CD57+ T cells in acquired aplastic anemia. Each CDR3 protein is one row after TCRdb ran MiXCR on the reads. In the table there are a few hundred thousand distinct CDR3 sequences, approximately 79% of which are singletons. The sample was sorted CD4+, CD8+, or CD8+CD57+ T cells (not recorded which) from PBMCs. The receptors shown here come from a human donor with aplastic anemia. Both conserved end residues are part of each CDR3. A D gene is named only where the DNA matches it firmly. The size field is filled for only some rows; it gives once, few, many or a size class.

V	size	D	J	DNA	CDR3
TRBV7-3	NA	TRBD2	TRBJ2-3	TGTGCCAGCAGCTTAGCGGGAGGTTCCGGTGAGAAGTATTTT	CASSLAGGSGEKYF
TRBV7-9	NA	NA	TRBJ1-6	TGTGCCAGCAGCTTAGTGGGTAATTCACCCCTCCACTTT	CASSLVGNSPLHF
TRBV7-2	few	NA	TRBJ2-6	TGTGCCAGCAGCTTAGCGGGTGGCTCCGATACGAAGTATCTGACTTTC	CASSLAGGSDTKYLTF
TRBV10-3	NA	TRBD1	TRBJ2-7	TGTGCCATCAGTGATTTCTATGGGACAGGCTACGAGCAGTACTTC	CAISDFYGTGYEQYF
TRBV7-8	NA	NA	TRBJ2-1	TGTGCCAGCAGTCCTGGGGGGACACATGAGCATTTCTTC	CASSPGGTHEHFF
TRBV10-3	NA	TRBD1	TRBJ1-1	TGTGCCATCAGTGAGTCTCAGGGGGAGAACACTGAAGCTTTCTTT	CAISESQGENTEAFF
TRBV9	NA	NA	TRBJ2-4	TGTGCCAGCAGCGTAGACCCCTTCAGAGCTCCGGCAAAAAACATTCAGTACTTC	CASSVDPFRAPAKNIQYF
TRBV7-9	NA	NA	TRBJ2-6	TGTGCCAGCAAGGGTAGCTACGGGGCCAACGTCCTGACTTTC	CASKGSYGANVLTF
TRBV24-1	NA	TRBD2	TRBJ2-7	TGTGCCACCGGGACTAGCGGGGCCTACGAGCAGTACTTC	CATGTSGAYEQYF
TRBV7-3	NA	NA	TRBJ2-5	TGTGCCAGCAGCTTAACGGGGAGTCCCGAAGCGCCCCAGTACTTC	CASSLTGSPEAPQYF
TRBV10-3	few	NA	TRBJ2-7	TGTGCCATCAGTGATCGGGACCGATCCTACGAGCAGTACTTC	CAISDRDRSYEQYF
TRBV16	NA	NA	TRBJ2-7	TGTGCCAGCAGCCGACAGTTCTACGAGCAGTACTTC	CASSRQFYEQYF
TRBV3-1	NA	NA	TRBJ1-6	TGTGCCAGCAGCCAAGAGGATAACTATAATTCACCCCTCCACTTT	CASSQEDNYNSPLHF
TRBV11-3	NA	TRBD1	TRBJ2-5	TGTGCCAGCAGCCTAGAGCTAACAGGGGACGAGACCCAGTACTTC	CASSLELTGDETQYF
TRBV19	NA	NA	TRBJ1-5	TGTGCCAGTAGTATAGGGGACACAATCAATCAGCCCCAGCATTTT	CASSIGDTINQPQHF
TRBV7-8	once	NA	TRBJ1-1	TGTGCCAGCAGCTTAGCGGAACGTCCCGATACGCAGTATGAAGCTTTCTTT	CASSLAERPDTQYEAFF
TRBV2	NA	NA	TRBJ2-6	TGTGCCAGCAGCCAAGGGGGGATCCATGCGGAGTTCAACGGGCTAACTTTC	CASSQGGIHAEFNGLTF
TRBV5-6	once	NA	TRBJ1-5	TGTGCCAGCCGCCCTACATGTACTCAGCCCCAGCATTTT	CASRPTCTQPQHF
TRBV24-1	NA	TRBD1	TRBJ2-1	TGTGCCACCAGCTTCAAAAAAACAGGGGGGAGCGATGAGCAGTTCTTC	CATSFKKTGGSDEQFF
TRBV7-2	NA	NA	TRBJ2-1	TGTGCCAGCAGCTTTCAGGGAAGCGGAGGGGACGCTGAGCAGTTCTTC	CASSFQGSGGDAEQFF
TRBV7-8	NA	NA	TRBJ1-1	TGTGCCAGCAGCTTAGATCTAACAGGGACCGCTGTAGCTTTCTTT	CASSLDLTGTAVAFF
TRBV2	NA	NA	TRBJ2-5	TGTGCCAGCGGCCCACGGGGGACCGGTAGAGAGACCCAGGACTTC	CASGPRGTGRETQDF
TRBV9	NA	TRBD2	TRBJ2-3	TGTGCCAGCAGCGTAGGAGGTCTAGCGGGAGACAATGAGCAGTATTTT	CASSVGGLAGDNEQYF
TRBV7-8	NA	NA	TRBJ2-5	TGTGCCAGCAGCCTACGGGGAACTTCGCGAGATATTCGCTACTTC	CASSLRGTSRDIRYF
TRBV5-6	once	NA	TRBJ1-1	TGTGCCAGCAGATGGATGTCAACAGGGAACACTGAAGCTTTCTTT	CASRWMSTGNTEAFF
TRBV11-2	NA	NA	TRBJ1-2	TGCGCCAGCAGCCCACAGGGTGCCAGTGGCTACACCTTC	CASSPQGASGYTF
TRBV13	NA	NA	TRBJ2-5	TGTGCCAGCAGCTCACCTCCAGAGGAGACCCAGTACTTC	CASSSPPEETQYF
TRBV7-8	NA	NA	TRBJ1-1	TGTGCCAGCAGCTTAGATCGAGCTGGGAACACTGAATATTTCTTT	CASSLDRAGNTEYFF
TRBV6-5	NA	NA	TRBJ2-1	TGTGCCGGCAGTCCGGGCCGAAGGGGAAATGAGCAGTTCTTC	CAGSPGRRGNEQFF
TRBV7-9	NA	NA	TRBJ2-7	TGTGCCAGCAGCCAAGGCCTTGCAGGTTACTACACCTACTTC	CASSQGLAGYYTYF
TRBV5-1	NA	NA	TRBJ1-2	TGCGCCAGCAGCTTCGGGTCTGGGCTGAACTATGGCTACACCTTC	CASSFGSGLNYGYTF
TRBV27	once	TRBD1	TRBJ2-1	TGTGCCAGCACGTGGACAGGGGGCAATGAGCAGTTCTTC	CASTWTGGNEQFF
TRBV10-3	few	TRBD2	TRBJ2-1	TGTGCCAGCAGTCCAGGGGCGGGGGGGTGGAATGAGCAGTTCTTC	CASSPGAGGWNEQFF
TRBV7-9	NA	TRBD2	TRBJ2-5	TGTGCCAGCAGTTCTAGCGGGACTTGGGAGTTCACCCAGTACTTC	CASSSSGTWEFTQYF
TRBV20-1	NA	NA	TRBJ1-5	TGCAGTGCTAGGAGGAGCAATCAGCCCCAGCATTTT	CSARRSNQPQHF
TRBV9	NA	NA	TRBJ1-2	TGTGCCAGCAGCGTAGAGATCAGGGGAATTAACTATGGCTACACCTTC	CASSVEIRGINYGYTF
TRBV20-1	NA	TRBD2	TRBJ2-7	TGCAGTGCCCCCTGGGGGGGAGGCGAGCAGTACTTC	CSAPWGGGEQYF
TRBV15	NA	NA	TRBJ2-1	TGTGCCACCAGTGATGGGGGGGGCCATGAGCAGTTCTTC	CATSDGGGHEQFF
TRBV2	once	NA	TRBJ2-1	TGTGCCAGCAGGGAGGGGGGCGGAGACACTCAGGATGAGCAGTTCTTC	CASREGGGDTQDEQFF
TRBV7-9	NA	TRBD1	TRBJ2-3	TGTGCCAGCAGCTTAGGGGGACAGGGCACAGGTACGGAGTATTTT	CASSLGGQGTGTEYF
TRBV7-8	NA	NA	TRBJ1-5	TGTGCCAGCAGCTTAGCGGGAGGTCATGATACCCAGCATTTT	CASSLAGGHDTQHF
TRBV7-9	NA	NA	TRBJ2-7	TGTGCCGGCAGCCCAGGGCAACGCCTAAACGAGCAGTACTTC	CAGSPGQRLNEQYF
TRBV5-5	NA	NA	TRBJ2-4	TGTGCCAGCAAAGGTAGCTTGAGCATTCAGTACTTC	CASKGSLSIQYF
TRBV19	NA	NA	TRBJ2-7	TGTGCCAGTAGTATAGACTCGAAGGTCTACGAGCAGTACTTC	CASSIDSKVYEQYF
TRBV2	few	NA	TRBJ2-7	TGTGCCAGCAGAGGGTTGAGAGAGTCCTACGAGCAGTACTTC	CASRGLRESYEQYF
TRBV7-2	NA	TRBD1	TRBJ2-2	TGTGCCAGCAGCTATACAGGGGGCACCGGCGGGGAGCAGTTTTTT	CASSYTGGTGGEQFF
TRBV5-5	NA	TRBD1	TRBJ2-3	TGTGCCAGCAGCTTCGACAGGGCAGATACGCAGTATTTT	CASSFDRADTQYF
TRBV29-1	few	NA	TRBJ2-1	TGCAGCTCGAAATTATCAGGGACTGAGCAGTTCTTC	CSSKLSGTEQFF
TRBV19	NA	TRBD1	TRBJ1-1	TGTGCCAGTAGCTTTGGGACAGGGGGCTACTGGGGGATGAACACTGAAGCTTTCTTT	CASSFGTGGYWGMNTEAFF
TRBV7-8	NA	NA	TRBJ1-5	TGTGCCAGCAGCTTAGCGTATAGCAATGATCCCCAGCATTTT	CASSLAYSNDPQHF